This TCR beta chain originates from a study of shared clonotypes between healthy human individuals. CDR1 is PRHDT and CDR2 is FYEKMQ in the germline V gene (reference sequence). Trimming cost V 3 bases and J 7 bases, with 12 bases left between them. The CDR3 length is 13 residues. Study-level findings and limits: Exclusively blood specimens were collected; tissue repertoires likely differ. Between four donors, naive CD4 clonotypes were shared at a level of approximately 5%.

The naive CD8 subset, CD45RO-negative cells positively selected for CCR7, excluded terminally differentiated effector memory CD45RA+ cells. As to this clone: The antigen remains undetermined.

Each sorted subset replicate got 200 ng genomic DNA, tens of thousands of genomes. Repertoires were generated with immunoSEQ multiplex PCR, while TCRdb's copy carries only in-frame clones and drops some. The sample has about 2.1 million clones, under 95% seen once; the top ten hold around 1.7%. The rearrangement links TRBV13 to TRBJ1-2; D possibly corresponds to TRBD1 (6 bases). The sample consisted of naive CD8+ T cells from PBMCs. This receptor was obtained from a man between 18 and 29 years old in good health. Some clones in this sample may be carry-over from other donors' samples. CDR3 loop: CASSFKGGGGYTF. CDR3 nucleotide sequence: TGTGCCAGCAGCTTTAAGGGAGGGGGTGGCTACACCTTC.